The present T cell receptor (beta chain) was sequenced within a study of regulatory T cells in long-lasting Graves disease. Trimming at V came to 2 bases and at J to 7 bases, leaving 7 bases not matched to a gene. The CDR3 extends over 16 amino acids. Germline-derived CDR1 and CDR2 are LNHDA and SQIVND (reference sequence). This clonotype has at least ten counts. Time point meaning: newly diagnosed GD, antithyroid drugs for less than 3 months. Following extraction of RNA from PBMCs, that RNA was used to make the TCR library. Arm-PCR of CDR3 regions with iRepertoire HTBI primers generated TCR beta libraries. TCRdb used MiXCR to reprocess the multiplex PCR reads, holding one entry per CDR3 protein. The sample lists about half a million distinct CDR3 sequences, 9.5% to 15% occurring once. A further study also used this sample, focusing on T cells in Graves' hyperthyroidism and ophthalmopathy.

Source: peripheral blood mononuclear cells (PBMCs), taken at new diagnosis, from a patient treated with antithyroid drugs. The chain carries TRBV19 and TRBJ1-4; 10 nucleotides match TRBD1. This receptor was obtained from a woman aged 30 to 39 with Graves disease. Written as DNA, the CDR3 is TGTGCCAGTAGTATAAGGACAGGGGGTGTTTCTGAAAAACTGTTTTTT. Translated: CASSIRTGGVSEKLFF.